The clone carrying this T cell receptor beta chain was seen a few times. The data belong to a study of OX40 agonist ivuxolimab in advanced cancers. Sequenced by immunoSEQ multiplex PCR; TCRdb stores in-frame clones only, minus some. The data show about 94,000 clones, with roughly 84% seen just once and 0.3% to 0.35% held by the top ten. Germline V gives CDR1 MNHEY, CDR2 SMNVEV (reference sequence). The CDR3 runs 15 residues. The junction had 6 bases not matched to a gene; V was cut back by 2 bases and J by 4 bases. This clonotype originated in an adult with an advanced solid tumor such as melanoma, head and neck, liver or kidney cancer. The chain recombines TRBV27 with TRBJ1-2, with 8 bases aligning to TRBD1. The sequencing here drew on CD4+ or CD8+ T cells sorted from blood, taken in a trial of the OX40 agonist ivuxolimab. CDR3 in DNA: TGTGCCAGCAGTTTAAGGACAGGGAGGAGCTATGGCTACACCTTC. Protein: CASSLRTGRSYGYTF.